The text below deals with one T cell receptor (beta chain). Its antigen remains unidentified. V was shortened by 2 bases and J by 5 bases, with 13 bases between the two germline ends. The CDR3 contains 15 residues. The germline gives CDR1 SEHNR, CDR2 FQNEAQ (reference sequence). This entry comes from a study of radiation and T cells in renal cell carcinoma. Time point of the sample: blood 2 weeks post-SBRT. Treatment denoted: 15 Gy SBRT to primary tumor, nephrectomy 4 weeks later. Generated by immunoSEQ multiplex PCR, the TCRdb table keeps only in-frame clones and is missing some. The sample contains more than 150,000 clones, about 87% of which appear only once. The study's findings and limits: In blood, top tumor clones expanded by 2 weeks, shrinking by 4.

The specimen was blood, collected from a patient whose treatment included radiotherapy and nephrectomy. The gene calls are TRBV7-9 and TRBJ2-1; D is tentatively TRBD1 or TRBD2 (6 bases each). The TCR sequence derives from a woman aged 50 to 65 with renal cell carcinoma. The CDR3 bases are TGTGCCAGCAGCTTATGGGGGGCGGGTGACAATGAGCAGTTCTTC. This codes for CASSLWGAGDNEQFF.